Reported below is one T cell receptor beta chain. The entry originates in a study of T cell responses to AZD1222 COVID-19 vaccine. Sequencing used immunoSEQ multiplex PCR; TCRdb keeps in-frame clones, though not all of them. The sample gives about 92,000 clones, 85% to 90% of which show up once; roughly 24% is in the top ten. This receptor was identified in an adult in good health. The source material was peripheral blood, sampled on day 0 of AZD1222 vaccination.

This CDR3 reads CASSEELLRTGELFF. In DNA form, the CDR3 reads TGTGCCAGCAGCGAGGAGCTACTAAGGACCGGGGAGCTGTTTTTT. V usage is TRBV9 and J usage is TRBJ2-2, with D unresolved. The CDR3 covers 15 residues. In germline, CDR1 is SGDLS, CDR2 YYNGEE. V lost 3 bases and J 5 bases, leaving 14 bases between the germline ends.